Detailed here is one TCR beta chain. Researchers ran the PCR with 60 Vbeta and 13 Jbeta primers. Using immunoSEQ multiplex PCR, the repertoire was profiled, and TCRdb retains in-frame clones only, with some absent. The repertoire includes approximately 160,000 clones, about 68% of them detected once, and roughly 1.4% sits in the top ten. These data originate in a study of cytomegalovirus exposure and HLA in healthy donors. This TCR was recovered from a man younger than 30 in good health and CMV-seronegative. Source material: PBMCs.

DNA for the CDR3: TGTGCCAGCAGCTCTCTAGCGGGGACCTACGAGCAGTACTTC. This sequence encodes CASSSLAGTYEQYF. This chain connects TRBV7-2 to TRBJ2-7; TRBD2 aligns across 9 bases. The CDR3 extends over 14 amino acids. From germline, CDR1 is SGHTA and CDR2 FQGNSA. J lost 2 bases, V lost 4 bases, and 3 bases had no gene match.